This TCR beta chain is from a study of blood T cells in healthy people across ages. Study-wide results and limits: Fewer expanded clones and more diversity marked long-lived versus aged donors.

Caucasian, healthy and from Russia, the donors were aged between about 6 and 90. This clonotype was seen only a few times. The antigen is unknown. In germline, CDR1 is SGHTA, CDR2 FQGTGA. V was pared by 5 bases and J by 6 bases, with 14 bases between. CDR3 length equals 14 residues. Primed by a sample-barcoded 5' primer and a J-beta primer mix, a second PCR proceeded for about 7 to 11 cycles. A tag from a template-switch adaptor with 12 random nucleotides marked each cDNA molecule. MiXCR, run by TCRdb on the 5' RACE reads, gives a single entry per CDR3 protein. This sample has about 970,000 distinct CDR3 sequences, with about 53% found just once.

The sample consisted of blood. The receptor was derived from a woman in her fifties or sixties in good health. The chain couples TRBV7-3 to TRBJ2-1, with D possibly TRBD1 on 5 matching bases. Here the CDR3 DNA reads TGTGCCAGCAGCCGAAAGGGGCCTATCAATGAGCAGTTCTTC. This encodes CASSRKGPINEQFF.